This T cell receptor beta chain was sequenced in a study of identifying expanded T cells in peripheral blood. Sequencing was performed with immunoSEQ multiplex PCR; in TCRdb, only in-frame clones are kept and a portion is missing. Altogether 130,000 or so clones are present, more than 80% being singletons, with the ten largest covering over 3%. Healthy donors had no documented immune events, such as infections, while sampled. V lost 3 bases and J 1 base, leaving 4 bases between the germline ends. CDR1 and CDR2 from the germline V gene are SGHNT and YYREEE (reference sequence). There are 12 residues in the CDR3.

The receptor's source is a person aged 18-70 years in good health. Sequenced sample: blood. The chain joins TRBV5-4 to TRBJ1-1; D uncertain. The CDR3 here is CASSYRNTEAFF. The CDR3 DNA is TGTGCCAGCAGCTACAGGAACACTGAAGCTTTCTTT.